These 20 T cell receptor beta chains originate from one sample sequenced in a study of cytomegalovirus exposure and HLA in healthy donors. Use of 60 Vbeta and 13 Jbeta primers characterized the PCR. Assay used: immunoSEQ multiplex PCR; TCRdb lists only in-frame clones, some missing. The sample consists of 190,000 or so clones, approximately 79% of them appearing once. Sequencing was performed on PBMCs. The receptors here all came from a girl aged 10 to 17 in good health and CMV-seropositive.

The chain employs TRBV7-2 and TRBJ2-5; TRBD2 matches at 11 bases. The V gene's germline CDR1 is SGHTA and CDR2 FQGNSA. V lost 4 bases to trimming and J lost 0 bases; unmatched junction nucleotides: 4. This CDR3 contains 16 residues. The CDR3 here is CASSSRLAGNQETQYF. CDR3 nucleotide sequence: TGTGCCAGCAGCTCGAGACTAGCGGGGAACCAAGAGACCCAGTACTTC.

The chain employs TRBV6-1 and TRBJ2-4, with TRBD1 matching 11 bases. Germline CDR1 reads MNHNS; CDR2 reads SASEGT. V was clipped by 6 bases and J by 9 bases; unmatched bases: 4. The CDR3 runs to 13 residues. CDR3 in amino acids: CASRGQGEGIQYF. CDR3 nucleotides: TGTGCCAGCAGGGGACAGGGGGAGGGCATTCAGTACTTC.

The V gene is TRBV5-4, the J gene TRBJ2-7; TRBD1 agrees at 9 bases. Germline CDR1 is SGHNT and CDR2 is YYREEE (reference sequence). The CDR3 is 16 residues long. V was clipped by 2 bases and J by 6 bases; unmatched bases: 12. CDR3 amino acids: CASSFSTGTGSAEQYF. In nucleotides, the CDR3 is TGTGCCAGCAGCTTTTCCACCGGGACAGGGTCCGCCGAGCAGTACTTC.

This chain joins TRBV5-4 and TRBJ2-2, with 11 bases matching TRBD2. Germline V gene data show CDR1 as SGHNT and CDR2 as YYREEE (reference sequence). The CDR3 consists of 16 residues. Germline trimming cut 3 bases from V and 3 bases from J; bases unmatched to any gene: 4. CDR3 bases: TGTGCCAGCAGCTCGGTACTAGCGGGGGACACCGGGGAGCTGTTTTTT. It yields the protein CASSSVLAGDTGELFF.

The rearrangement joins TRBV29-1 to TRBJ2-3, with 15 bases aligning to TRBD2. Germline loops: CDR1 SQVTM, CDR2 ANQGSEA. The CDR3 covers 16 residues. J lost 0 bases, V lost 7 bases, and 5 bases had no gene match. The CDR3 DNA is TGCAGCGCTGGGACTAGCGGGGGGCCTAGCACAGATACGCAGTATTTT. Protein: CSAGTSGGPSTDTQYF.

The chain employs TRBV5-4 and TRBJ2-7, with 9 bases aligning to TRBD2. Germline V gene sequence: CDR1 SGHNT, CDR2 YYREEE (reference sequence). The CDR3 has 16 residues. With 3 bases clipped from V and 3 bases from J, the junction kept 10 bases outside the gene matches. The CDR3 is CASSSRLADKVYEQYF. CDR3 sequence (DNA): TGTGCCAGCAGCTCACGACTAGCGGATAAGGTCTACGAGCAGTACTTC.

The chain carries TRBV6-1 and TRBJ2-3; tentative D call: TRBD2 (6 bases). V shed 7 bases and J shed 2 bases, with 16 bases lying between them. Germline loops: CDR1 MNHNS, CDR2 SASEGT. This CDR3 spans 15 amino acids. CDR3 sequence: CASTGGSRVTDTQYF. Here the CDR3 DNA reads TGTGCCAGCACTGGGGGGAGCAGGGTCACAGATACGCAGTATTTT.

CDR3 residues: CASSLGQGALNSPLHF. CDR3 DNA sequence: TGTGCCAGCAGCCTCGGACAGGGGGCTTTGAATTCACCCCTCCACTTT. This chain connects TRBV7-2 to TRBJ1-6, with 11 bases identical to TRBD1. After removal of 5 bases from V and 7 bases from J, the junction contained 7 bases not matched to a gene. Per the germline V gene, CDR1 is SGHTA and CDR2 is FQGNSA. This CDR3 has 16 residues.

The rearrangement joins TRBV10-3 to TRBJ1-1; TRBD1 is a possible D gene (6 bases). The CDR3 sequence is 12 residues long. The V gene lost 6 bases and the J gene lost 7 bases, with 12 bases spanning the gap. From germline, CDR1 is ENHRY and CDR2 SYGVKD. CDR3 amino acids: CAIRQGISEAFF. The CDR3 region has the DNA TGTGCCATCAGACAGGGAATAAGTGAAGCTTTCTTT.

The chain is built from TRBV7-2 and TRBJ2-3, with 8 bases lining up with TRBD2. J gave up 4 bases and V 3 bases, and 3 bases lay outside the gene matches. The CDR3 loop spans 14 amino acids. CDR1 is SGHTA, CDR2 FQGNSA, per germline. CDR3 sequence reads: CASSFTGGADTQYF. In nucleotides, the CDR3 is TGTGCCAGCAGCTTTACGGGGGGGGCAGATACGCAGTATTTT.

The gene calls are TRBV5-1 and TRBJ2-5, with 8 bases fitting TRBD2. This CDR3 region has 15 residues. V trimming: 4 bases; J trimming: 6 bases; junction bases outside the gene matches: 11. Germline-derived CDR1 and CDR2 are SGHRS and YFSETQ. CDR3 DNA sequence: TGCGCCAGCAGCACCGAACCGGGACTAGAACAGACCCAGTACTTC. It specifies CASSTEPGLEQTQYF.

The chain joins TRBV5-3 to TRBJ1-2; D remains ambiguous. TRBV5-3 is an ORF, with its function uncertain. Trimming cost V 0 bases and J 4 bases, with 7 bases left between them. The CDR3 covers 13 residues. CDR3 protein: CARSLVALYGYTF. CDR3 coding DNA: TGTGCCAGAAGCTTGGTGGCCCTCTATGGCTACACCTTC.

V gene TRBV7-2 combines with J gene TRBJ2-5, with D perhaps matching TRBD2 (6 bases). V shed 5 bases and J shed 5 bases, with 12 bases lying between them. The germline CDR1 and CDR2 sequences are SGHTA and FQGNSA. The CDR3 is made up of 13 amino acids. CDR3 nucleotides: TGTGCCAGCAGCCTATGGAGCGGGGAGACCCAGTACTTC. Protein sequence: CASSLWSGETQYF.

V gene TRBV25-1 combines with J gene TRBJ2-5; D gene ambiguous. The germline V gene has CDR1 MGHDK and CDR2 SYGVNS. Trimming took off 0 bases at V and 4 bases at J, with 12 bases between the two ends. The CDR3 runs 15 residues. The CDR3 DNA is TGTGCCAGCAGTGAATACAAAGACTCGGGAGAGACCCAGTACTTC. This encodes CASSEYKDSGETQYF.

The chain couples TRBV12-5 to TRBJ1-6; D not resolved. Looked up from germline, CDR1 is LGHNT and CDR2 is FRNRAP. The CDR3 totals 15 residues. V lost 8 bases, J lost 3 bases, and 14 bases lay in between. CDR3 nucleotides: TGTGCTAGTCAACCCAGCGAGCACTATAATTCACCCCTCCACTTT. Translation: CASQPSEHYNSPLHF.

The chain uses TRBV7-2 and TRBJ2-1; TRBD2 aligns across 15 bases. The CDR3 is 19 amino acids. The V and J ends lost 5 bases and 8 bases, in that order; junction bases with no gene match: 16. CDR1 and CDR2 from the germline V gene are SGHTA and FQGNSA. CDR3 DNA: TGTGCCAGCAGCCCATGGGGACTAGCGGGGGGCGCCTCCAGGGATGAGCAGTTCTTC. Translating it yields CASSPWGLAGGASRDEQFF.

This chain connects TRBV30 to TRBJ1-4; no reliable D call. From germline, CDR1 is GTSNPN and CDR2 SVGIG (reference sequence). Trimming removed 4 bases from V and 3 bases from J, with 9 bases in between. The CDR3 loop spans 13 amino acids. Here the CDR3 DNA reads TGTGCCTGGATGGGCAGGCCTAATGAAAAACTGTTTTTT. Protein: CAWMGRPNEKLFF.

This clone was seen once. The CDR3 reads CASSVDRAGSPLHF. In nucleotides, the CDR3 is TGTGCCAGCAGCGTCGACAGGGCAGGTTCACCCCTCCACTTT. The chain joins TRBV2 to TRBJ1-6, with TRBD1 identical over 7 bases. Germline V gives CDR1 SNHLY, CDR2 FYNNEI. J lost 9 bases, V lost 6 bases, and 8 bases had no gene match. The CDR3 is made up of 14 amino acids.

This rearrangement joins TRBV6-4 to TRBJ2-7; D perhaps matches TRBD1 (5 bases). Deletions cut 6 bases from V and 4 bases from J, with 19 bases between. Looked up from germline, CDR1 is MRHNA and CDR2 is SNTAGT. The CDR3 consists of 15 residues. The CDR3 DNA reads TGTGCCAGCAGGGGTGGACACCCCTCACCATACGAGCAGTACTTC. Amino acids: CASRGGHPSPYEQYF.

The chain uses TRBV14 and TRBJ2-1; 9 bases align to TRBD2. Germline V lookup: CDR1 SGHDN, CDR2 FVKESK. The CDR3 consists of 17 residues. V lost 1 base and J lost 8; bases outside the gene matches: 12. The CDR3, as DNA: TGTGCCAGCAGCCAAGGTTGGGGGCGGGGGGGCGTAGATGAGCAGTTCTTC. This gives the protein CASSQGWGRGGVDEQFF.